One T cell receptor beta chain is described in this entry. The target antigen is unknown. Trimming removed 5 bases from V and 2 bases from J; junction bases left unmatched: 9. Germline CDR1 reads LNHDA; CDR2 reads SQIVND (reference sequence). CDR3 length: 16 residues. These data are taken from a study of T cell responses to AZD1222 COVID-19 vaccine. Study-wide findings and caveats: Among those given AZD1222, only five or six were seropositive at baseline. Spike-specific TCR breadth and depth were elevated following two AZD1222 doses.

The assay was immunoSEQ multiplex PCR, and TCRdb's table has in-frame clones only and misses some. The data show some 150,000 clones, with around 90% seen just once and about 1.9% held by the top ten. The TCR comes from an adult in good health. The chain joins TRBV19 to TRBJ1-2, with 9 nucleotides matching TRBD1. The starting material was peripheral blood, obtained on day 0 of AZD1222 vaccination. CDR3 coding DNA: TGTGCCAGTAGTGTTGGGACAGGGAGTTTCAACTATGGCTACACCTTC. It translates to CASSVGTGSFNYGYTF.